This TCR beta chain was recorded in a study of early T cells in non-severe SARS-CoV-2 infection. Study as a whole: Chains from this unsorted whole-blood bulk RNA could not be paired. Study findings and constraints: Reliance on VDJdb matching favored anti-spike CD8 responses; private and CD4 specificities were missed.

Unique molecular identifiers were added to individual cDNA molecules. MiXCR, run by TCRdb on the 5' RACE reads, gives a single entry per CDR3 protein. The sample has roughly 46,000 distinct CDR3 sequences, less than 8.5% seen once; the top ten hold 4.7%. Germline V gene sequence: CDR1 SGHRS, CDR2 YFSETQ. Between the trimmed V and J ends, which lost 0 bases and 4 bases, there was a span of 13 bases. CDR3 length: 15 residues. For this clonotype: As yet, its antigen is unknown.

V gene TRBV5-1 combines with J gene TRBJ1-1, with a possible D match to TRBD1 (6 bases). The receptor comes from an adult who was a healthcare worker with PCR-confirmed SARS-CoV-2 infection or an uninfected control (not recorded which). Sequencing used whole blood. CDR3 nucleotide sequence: TGCGCCAGCAGCTTGGACCAACAGGGAATCACTGAAGCTTTCTTT. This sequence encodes CASSLDQQGITEAFF.